The 5 T cell receptor beta chains reported below all come from one sample, sequenced in a study of blood T cell repertoires in COVID-19. Assay used: immunoSEQ multiplex PCR; TCRdb lists only in-frame clones, some missing. This table has hundreds of thousands of clones, 85% to 90% appearing once. Sequencing was done on a sample of PBMCs or T cells enriched from blood (not recorded which). These TCRs come from a woman aged 25 to 45 with acute COVID-19.

The chain has TRBV5-1 and TRBJ2-7, with D perhaps TRBD1 (5 bases). Per the germline V gene, CDR1 is SGHRS and CDR2 is YFSETQ. This CDR3 has 14 residues. V was cut by 1 base and J by 0 bases, with 8 bases left in between. Here the CDR3 reads CASSLMTASYEQYF. The CDR3 DNA reads as TGCGCCAGCAGCTTGATGACAGCCTCCTACGAGCAGTACTTC.

This sequence joins TRBV9 and TRBJ1-2; D might be TRBD1 (5 bases). CDR3 length: 12 residues. Germline V gives CDR1 SGDLS, CDR2 YYNGEE. Trimming left V 4 bases short and J 12 bases short, with 16 bases between. CDR3 loop: CASSPGTRDHTF. In nucleotides, the CDR3 is TGTGCCAGCAGCCCCGGGACGCGGGACCACACCTTC.

This chain uses TRBV5-1 with TRBJ1-2; D gene uncertain. The germline gives CDR1 SGHRS, CDR2 YFSETQ. Trimming removed 3 bases from V and 4 bases from J, with 10 bases in between. This CDR3 region has 13 residues. In nucleotides, the CDR3 is TGCGCCAGCAGCTCAGAGGGCGTCTATGGCTACACCTTC. Its protein is CASSSEGVYGYTF.

V gene TRBV28 combines with J gene TRBJ2-1; no definite D call. This CDR3 has 15 amino acids. Germline assignment: CDR1 MDHEN and CDR2 SYDVKM. Trimming left V 5 bases short and J 5 bases short, with 16 bases between. For the CDR3, the DNA is TGTGCCAGCAGTCCTGCCCTGGGCCGCAACAATGAGCAGTTCTTC. This codes for CASSPALGRNNEQFF.

This chain links TRBV3-1 (or the pseudogene TRBV3-2) with TRBJ1-6, with no clear D. Germline V gene data show CDR1 as LGHDT and CDR2 as YNNKEL (reference sequence). The V and J ends lost 3 bases and 12 bases respectively, with 9 bases between them. This CDR3 comprises 12 residues. CDR3 in amino acids: CASSHDILPLHF. Here the CDR3 DNA reads TGTGCCAGCAGCCACGACATATTACCCCTCCACTTT.